The clone carrying this TCR beta chain was seen a handful of times. The sample comes from a study of blood T cell repertoires in COVID-19. Whole-study context: Spain, Italy and the United States supplied samples that represented acute and convalescent COVID-19. T cells, B-cell-depleted T cells, or PBMCs supplied cDNA or gDNA.

In terms of age and location, participants ranged from roughly 18 to 100 years and lived in about two dozen US areas. Cohorts were determined from participant-reported clinical history. Sequencing was performed with immunoSEQ multiplex PCR; in TCRdb, only in-frame clones are kept and a portion is missing. This repertoire shows roughly 320,000 clones, approximately 91% found once; its top ten account for about 4.2%. The sequence was collected from a young woman who had been exposed to COVID-19. Sequenced input: PBMCs or T cells enriched from blood (not recorded which).

For the CDR3, the DNA is TGTGCCAGCAGCCGTGAGTCGGGAGGTTGGTACACTGAAGCTTTCTTT. It yields the protein CASSRESGGWYTEAFF. This chain uses TRBV3-1 (or the pseudogene TRBV3-2) with TRBJ1-1; D gene ambiguous. The germline V and J ends were trimmed by 4 bases and 3 bases, with 18 bases remaining between them. CDR1 and CDR2 (germline): LGHDT, YNNKEL (reference sequence). The CDR3 is made up of 16 amino acids.